The 21 T cell receptor beta chains given below trace back to one sample, sequenced in a study of cytomegalovirus exposure and HLA in healthy donors. Use of 60 Vbeta and 13 Jbeta primers characterized the PCR. Sequencing used immunoSEQ multiplex PCR; TCRdb keeps in-frame clones, though not all of them. The sample carries 60,000 to 75,000 clones, approximately 71% recorded once. The sample comprised PBMCs. These receptor sequences come from a man in his fifties in good health and CMV-seronegative.

This chain uses TRBV30 with TRBJ2-3, with D tentatively TRBD1 (5 bases). CDR3 length: 14 amino acids. The germline gives CDR1 GTSNPN, CDR2 SVGIG (reference sequence). V lost 2 bases, J lost 0 bases, and 9 bases lay in between. CDR3 nucleotide sequence: TGTGCCTGGAGTCATGGGGCTAGCACAGATACGCAGTATTTT. Encoded protein: CAWSHGASTDTQYF.

This chain uses TRBV5-1 with TRBJ1-4; TRBD1 matches at 7 bases. The V and J ends lost 5 bases and 7 bases, in that order; junction bases with no gene match: 8. The CDR3 contains 14 residues. The germline V gene encodes CDR1 SGHRS and CDR2 YFSETQ. The CDR3 protein is CASRTQGGVEKLFF. The CDR3 bases are TGCGCCAGCAGAACCCAGGGGGGAGTTGAAAAACTGTTTTTT. The complete variable domain, with remaining parts taken from reference TRBV5-1 and TRBJ1-4, reads KAGVTQTPRYLIKTRGQQVTLSCSPISGHRSVSWYQQTPGQGLQFLFEYFSETQRNKGNFPGRFSGRQFSNSRSEMNVSTLELGDSALYLCASRTQGGVEKLFFGSGTQLSVL.

The chain joins TRBV11-2 to TRBJ2-3, with TRBD2 identical over 9 bases. V shed 2 bases, J shed 0 bases, and the junction held 3 bases outside the gene matches. The germline V gene has CDR1 SGHAT and CDR2 FQNNGV. This CDR3 is built from 16 residues. This CDR3 reads CASSLKRGVSTDTQYF. CDR3 DNA: TGTGCCAGCAGCTTAAAGCGGGGGGTTAGCACAGATACGCAGTATTTT.

The gene calls are TRBV5-1 and TRBJ1-2; D might be TRBD1 (6 bases). CDR3 length equals 16 residues. The germline CDR1 and CDR2 sequences are SGHRS and YFSETQ. V was pared by 3 bases and J by 7 bases, with 22 bases between. The CDR3 reads CASSSTGPVSKGGYTF. The CDR3 coding sequence is TGCGCCAGCAGCTCCACAGGGCCCGTGTCCAAGGGTGGCTACACCTTC.

The chain joins TRBV7-9 to TRBJ2-7, with D uncertain. From germline, CDR1 is SEHNR and CDR2 FQNEAQ (reference sequence). The CDR3 is made up of 14 amino acids. Deletions cut 5 bases from V and 9 bases from J, with 20 bases between. The CDR3 bases are TGTGCCAGCAGCCTAGGACCTATTACTACGGGGCAGTACTTC. Translating gives CASSLGPITTGQYF. Full variable domain (remainder filled in from reference TRBV7-9 and TRBJ2-7): DTGVSQNPRHKITKRGQNVTFRCDPISEHNRLYWYRQTLGQGPEFLTYFQNEAQLEKSRLLSDRFSAERPKGSFSTLEIQRTEQGDSAMYLCASSLGPITTGQYFGPGTRLTVT.

This clone was seen only a few times. This chain links TRBV5-1 with TRBJ1-2; D not resolved. The CDR3 spans 13 residues. Trimming took 4 bases from V and 6 from J, leaving 13 bases between them. Germline V gene data show CDR1 as SGHRS and CDR2 as YFSETQ. The CDR3 reads CASSDPGRDGYTF. The CDR3 DNA reads as TGCGCCAGCAGCGATCCCGGGAGGGATGGCTACACCTTC.

The gene calls are TRBV9 and TRBJ2-5; D not certain. The CDR3 contains 13 residues. V was clipped by 4 bases and J by 5 bases, with 12 bases between them. Per germline, CDR1 SGDLS and CDR2 YYNGEE. The DNA for the CDR3 is TGTGCCAGCAGCCCGGTGGGCCAGGAGACCCAGTACTTC. Amino acid sequence: CASSPVGQETQYF.

J is TRBJ1-6 and V is TRBV9; D gene unclear. V was shortened by 0 bases and J by 5 bases, with 9 bases between the two germline ends. This CDR3 contains 15 residues. Germline-derived CDR1 and CDR2 are SGDLS and YYNGEE. The CDR3 nucleotides are TGTGCCAGCAGCGTAGCCCCTTCAGATAATTCACCCCTCCACTTT. It yields the protein CASSVAPSDNSPLHF.

V and J are TRBV5-6 and TRBJ2-1; 8 bases line up with TRBD1. Germline loops: CDR1 SGHDT, CDR2 YYEEEE. There are 14 residues in the CDR3. The V gene end was trimmed by 5 bases and the J gene end by 6 bases; junction bases not matched to a gene: 7. Here the CDR3 DNA reads TGTGCCAGCAGTACCGGGACAGGCCGCAATGAGCAGTTCTTC. This encodes CASSTGTGRNEQFF.

This rearrangement joins TRBV2 to TRBJ2-1; a weak D match, TRBD1 (6 bases). The V end was cut by 6 bases, the J end by 6 bases, with 12 bases between. This CDR3 contains 13 residues. Per germline, CDR1 SNHLY and CDR2 FYNNEI. The CDR3 spells CASREQGTNEQFF. CDR3 bases: TGTGCCAGCAGAGAACAGGGAACCAATGAGCAGTTCTTC.

This sequence joins TRBV7-8 and TRBJ2-5, with D tentatively TRBD2 (6 bases). The germline gives CDR1 SGHVS, CDR2 FQNEAQ. V was clipped by 3 bases and J by 5 bases, with 13 bases between them. CDR3 length: 14 amino acids. CDR3 sequence (DNA): TGTGCCAGCAGCTTGGGGGGATCGGAGGAGACCCAGTACTTC. Protein sequence: CASSLGGSEETQYF.

The chain couples TRBV15 to TRBJ1-4; D perhaps matches TRBD1 (5 bases). The CDR3 is 13 residues long. Germline assignment: CDR1 LNHNV and CDR2 YYDKDF (reference sequence). V was cut by 4 bases and J by 7 bases, with 10 bases left in between. CDR3 protein: CATSNRQSEKLFF. DNA of the CDR3: TGTGCCACCAGCAATAGACAGAGTGAAAAACTGTTTTTT.

The CDR3 sequence: CASSQGIGNQPQHF. In nucleotides, the CDR3 is TGTGCCAGCAGTCAAGGAATAGGCAATCAGCCCCAGCATTTT. The chain carries TRBV6-1 and TRBJ1-5; D uncertain. Germline V CDR1 and CDR2: MNHNS, SASEGT. The CDR3 loop spans 14 amino acids. The V gene lost 5 bases and the J gene lost 2 bases, with 10 bases spanning the gap.

The rearrangement links TRBV6-6 to TRBJ2-7, with 7 bases matching TRBD1. The V gene end was trimmed by 8 bases and the J gene end by 0 bases; junction bases not matched to a gene: 4. The CDR3 runs to 13 residues. Germline CDR1 is MNHNY and CDR2 is SVGAGI (reference sequence). The CDR3 is CASRDSGSYEQYF. The CDR3 DNA reads TGTGCCAGCCGGGACAGCGGCTCCTACGAGCAGTACTTC.

This clone was observed a handful of times. This chain links TRBV10-2 with TRBJ1-5; 7 bases align to TRBD1. Germline values: CDR1 WSHSY, CDR2 SAAADI. The junction had 9 bases not matched to a gene; V was cut back by 7 bases and J by 0 bases. This CDR3 has 16 amino acids. The CDR3 sequence: CASTPGTDYSNQPQHF. The CDR3 DNA sequence: TGCGCCAGCACACCCGGGACAGATTATAGCAATCAGCCCCAGCATTTT.

The chain carries TRBV2 and TRBJ2-6; unclear D gene. Trimming stripped 7 bases from V and 2 bases from J, with 9 bases between. This CDR3 contains 14 residues. The germline V gene encodes CDR1 SNHLY and CDR2 FYNNEI. The CDR3 sequence: CASTFSPGANVLTF. In DNA form, the CDR3 reads TGTGCCAGCACGTTCTCCCCTGGGGCCAACGTCCTGACTTTC.

On this clone: The conserved final phenylalanine or tryptophan is absent from the CDR3, which likely points to a read error. The chain recombines TRBV5-1 with TRBJ1-1; maybe TRBD1 (5 bases). Germline-derived CDR1 and CDR2 are SGHRS and YFSETQ. The length of the CDR3 is 13 residues. Trimming shortened V by 6 bases and J by 8 bases, and 17 bases separated the two germline ends. CDR3 in DNA: TGCGCCAGCAACACTGGGGGGGACCCCGAAGCTTTCTCT. Its protein product is CASNTGGDPEAFS.

This clone has more than one count but fewer than ten. The chain carries TRBV14 and TRBJ2-6; 9 bases match TRBD1. This CDR3 is built from 17 residues. Germline V lookup: CDR1 SGHDN, CDR2 FVKESK. Losses at the gene ends were 0 bases for V and 3 bases for J; bases not matched to a gene: 3. DNA for the CDR3: TGTGCCAGCAGCCAAGATACAGGGGGCATTGGGGCCAACGTCCTGACTTTC. It is translated as CASSQDTGGIGANVLTF. The variable domain in full, completed from reference TRBV14 and TRBJ2-6, reads EAGVTQFPSHSVIEKGQTVTLRCDPISGHDNLYWYRRVMGKEIKFLLHFVKESKQDESGMPNNRFLAERTGGTYSTLKVQPAELEDSGVYFCASSQDTGGIGANVLTFGAGSRLTVL.

This clone was detected a few times. The chain carries TRBV6-5 and TRBJ2-1, with a tentative D call TRBD1 (5 bases). Germline lookup yields CDR1 MNHEY and CDR2 SVGAGI. This CDR3 has 15 residues. V lost 5 bases, J lost 0 bases, and 11 bases lay in between. In nucleotides, the CDR3 is TGTGCCAGCAGTGGCAGGGTTAGCTCCTACAATGAGCAGTTCTTC. This translates into CASSGRVSSYNEQFF.

This rearrangement joins TRBV19 to TRBJ1-2, with a tentative D call TRBD1 (5 bases). CDR3 length equals 16 residues. The germline V gene has CDR1 LNHDA and CDR2 SQIVND (reference sequence). Trimming pared 4 bases from V and 3 bases from J, leaving 18 bases between. Written as DNA, the CDR3 is TGTGCCAGTAGTACATCGGACATTCCGAGCCACTATGGCTACACCTTC. It specifies CASSTSDIPSHYGYTF.

This chain links TRBV29-1 with TRBJ2-5; D may be TRBD2 (7 bases). V was clipped by 4 bases and J by 2 bases, with 23 bases between them. Germline loops: CDR1 SQVTM, CDR2 ANQGSEA. The CDR3 spans 17 residues. DNA of the CDR3: TGCAGCGTTGCGGTAATTGGGAGGGGGATATGGCAAGAGACCCAGTACTTC. Protein: CSVAVIGRGIWQETQYF. Supplemented by reference TRBV29-1 and TRBJ2-5, the full variable domain reads SAVISQKPSRDICQRGTSLTIQCQVDSQVTMMFWYRQQPGQSLTLIATANQGSEATYESGFVIDKFPISRPNLTFSTLTVSNMSPEDSSIYLCSVAVIGRGIWQETQYFGPGTRLLVL.